One sample yielded the 21 T cell receptor beta chains listed below, sequenced in a study of prognosis after radiotherapy for stage I lung cancer. Researchers used two-round multiplex PCR to amplify TCR beta CDR3 starting from genomic DNA. Amplification in first-round PCR relied on primers specific to each TRBV and TRBJ gene. TCRdb re-called the multiplex PCR reads through MiXCR, storing one row per CDR3 protein. The profile shows fewer than 40,000 distinct CDR3 sequences, around a third of them singletons. The sequencing here drew on PBMCs, taken before or after stereotactic body radiation therapy (not recorded which). The source of these receptors is a donor older than 45 with non-small cell lung cancer.

Concerning this clonotype itself: A much larger clone lies a single base off, so this may be a read error. V usage is TRBV6-1 and J usage is TRBJ1-1, with a possible D match to TRBD1 (6 bases). The germline CDR1 and CDR2 sequences are MNHNS and SASEGT. The CDR3 is 14 amino acids. Trimming removed 5 bases from V and 0 bases from J, with 10 bases in between. The DNA for the CDR3 is TGTGCCAGCAGTCGGGACACGATGAACACTGAAGCTTTCTTT. Residues: CASSRDTMNTEAFF.

As concerns this clonotype: Sequence at one end of the junction differs from germline and may be a read error. The V and J genes are TRBV5-5 and TRBJ2-2; D gene unclear. The CDR3 sequence is 15 residues long. Germline lookup yields CDR1 SGHKS and CDR2 YYEKEE (reference sequence). Here the CDR3 DNA reads TGTGCCAGCAGCTTCTTGACCCAGAACACCAGGGAGCTGTTTTTT. Its translation: CASSFLTQNTRELFF.

This clonotype has ten or more counts. V gene TRBV28 combines with J gene TRBJ2-7; D possibly uses TRBD1 or TRBD2 (5 bases each). Deletions cut 2 bases from V and 3 bases from J, with 11 bases between. CDR1 and CDR2 from the germline V gene are MDHEN and SYDVKM. The CDR3 extends over 14 amino acids. CDR3 DNA sequence: TGTGCCAGCAGTTTACAAAGGGGACGCTACGAGCAGTACTTC. It codes for CASSLQRGRYEQYF.

This clonotype was counted a few times. This rearrangement joins TRBV4-3 to TRBJ1-1, with D unclear. This CDR3 has 15 residues. From germline, CDR1 is LGHNA and CDR2 YSLEER. V lost 0 bases to trimming and J lost 2 bases, with 10 bases between them. CDR3: CASSQDSKPNTEAFF. The CDR3 nucleotides read TGCGCCAGCAGCCAAGACAGCAAGCCAAACACTGAAGCTTTCTTT.

To note about this clonotype: At one end, the junction sequence differs from germline, possibly due to a read error. The chain has TRBV27 and TRBJ2-3; D call uncertain. CDR1 is MNHEY, CDR2 SMNVEV, per germline (reference sequence). CDR3 length: 12 amino acids. CDR3 region: CASILWTDTQYF. CDR3 DNA sequence: TGTGCCAGCATTTTATGGACAGATACGCAGTATTTT.

Many counts were recorded for this clonotype. The chain is built from TRBV15 and TRBJ2-1; D unresolved. V gave up 0 bases and J gave up 4 bases, with 10 bases separating them. This CDR3 has 15 amino acids. In germline, CDR1 is LNHNV, CDR2 YYDKDF (reference sequence). Here the CDR3 reads CATSRDSKTYNEQFF. Here the CDR3 DNA reads TGTGCCACCAGCAGAGATAGTAAGACTTACAATGAGCAGTTCTTC.

This clonotype showed up many times. The V gene is TRBV12-3 or TRBV12-4, the J gene TRBJ2-6; D might be TRBD1 or TRBD2, each matching 6 bases. V was pared by 6 bases and J by 1 base, with 10 bases between. The CDR3 is made up of 15 amino acids. CDR3 nucleotides: TGTGCCAGCAGAAGGGGGGTTTCTGGGGCCAACGTCCTGACTTTC. It encodes CASRRGVSGANVLTF.

This clonotype is medium-sized by share. V usage is TRBV12-3 or TRBV12-4 and J usage is TRBJ1-6; 9 bases line up with TRBD1. V was pared by 6 bases and J by 7 bases, with 4 bases of the junction left unmatched. The CDR3 is 14 residues long. CDR3 DNA sequence: TGTGCCAGCAGGCCGACAGGGGGGAATTCACCCCTCCACTTT. As protein: CASRPTGGNSPLHF.

The chain joins TRBV2 to TRBJ2-7; D gene unclear. This CDR3 region has 14 residues. Germline V CDR1 and CDR2: SNHLY, FYNNEI. The CDR3 loop is CATGRDGSSYEQYF. CDR3 sequence (DNA): TGTGCAACCGGGCGTGACGGGTCGTCCTACGAGCAGTACTTC.

CDR3 nucleotides: TGTGCCAGCCGCCCTCGAACGGGTACCGGGGAGCTGTTTTTT. Protein: CASRPRTGTGELFF. The rearrangement links TRBV11-2 to TRBJ2-2; D is unresolved. Trimming shortened V by 8 bases and J by 5 bases, and 15 bases separated the two germline ends. Germline V gene data show CDR1 as SGHAT and CDR2 as FQNNGV. The CDR3 has 14 amino acids.

Note on this clonotype: A read error is likely here: a far larger clone is one base away. The chain joins TRBV6-4 to TRBJ2-7; D not certain. Germline V gene sequence: CDR1 MRHNA, CDR2 SNTAGT. The CDR3 extends over 14 amino acids. This chain's CDR3 is CASRPGPAAYERYF. As DNA, the CDR3 is TGTGCCAGCAGGCCCGGGCCGGCAGCCTACGAGCGGTACTTC.

This clonotype was counted many times. This rearrangement joins TRBV6-1 to TRBJ2-5, with 7 bases fitting TRBD1. Per germline, CDR1 MNHNS and CDR2 SASEGT. The CDR3 is 15 residues long. J was trimmed by 2 bases and V by 2 bases; bases with no gene match: 5. The CDR3 reads CASSEPPGGQETQYF. In nucleotides, the CDR3 is TGTGCCAGCAGTGAACCCCCAGGGGGACAAGAGACCCAGTACTTC.

The chain joins TRBV2 to TRBJ1-3; D remains unclear. Germline CDR1 SNHLY, CDR2 FYNNEI. V was trimmed by 5 bases and J by 0 bases, leaving 14 bases between them. The length of the CDR3 is 16 residues. The CDR3 region is CASSLLGSGSGNTIYF. In DNA, the CDR3 is TGTGCCAGCAGTCTCTTGGGAAGTGGCTCTGGAAACACCATATATTTT.

In its sample, this clonotype was seen many times. This sequence joins TRBV29-1 and TRBJ2-1; maybe TRBD2 (5 bases). In germline, CDR1 is SQVTM, CDR2 ANQGSEA. This CDR3 has 12 residues. Trimming removed 8 bases from V and 10 bases from J, with 18 bases in between. DNA for the CDR3: TGCAGCACCAAAGGCGGCAGCGGCGAGCAGTTCTTC. Residues: CSTKGGSGEQFF.

J is TRBJ2-7 and V is TRBV2; D remains unclear. Germline V gene data show CDR1 as SNHLY and CDR2 as FYNNEI. V lost 11 bases and J 3 bases, leaving 11 bases between the germline ends. The CDR3 consists of 11 residues. The CDR3 region is CACGPDYEQYF. For the CDR3, the DNA is TGTGCCTGTGGGCCGGACTACGAGCAGTACTTC.

The chain couples TRBV28 to TRBJ1-6; the match to TRBD1 covers 7 bases. The CDR3 runs 13 residues. J gave up 7 bases and V 7 bases, and 4 bases lay outside the gene matches. Germline-derived CDR1 and CDR2 are MDHEN and SYDVKM. CDR3 protein: CASMGQLNSPLHF. The CDR3 DNA follows: TGTGCCAGCATGGGACAGTTAAATTCACCCCTCCACTTT.

There are many counts of this clonotype. This chain links TRBV19 with TRBJ1-2, with a tentative D call TRBD1 (5 bases). The V gene's germline CDR1 is LNHDA and CDR2 SQIVND (reference sequence). The germline V and J ends were trimmed by 4 bases and 6 bases, with 9 bases remaining between them. The CDR3 sequence is 12 residues long. The CDR3: CASSRRQNGYTF. In DNA form, the CDR3 reads TGTGCCAGTAGTAGAAGACAGAATGGCTACACCTTC. Supplemented by reference TRBV19 and TRBJ1-2, the full variable domain reads DGGITQSPKYLFRKEGQNVTLSCEQNLNHDAMYWYRQDPGQGLRLIYYSQIVNDFQKGDIAEGYSVSREKKESFPLTVTSAQKNPTAFYLCASSRRQNGYTFGSGTRLTVV.

This clonotype appeared many times. The chain couples TRBV20-1 to TRBJ1-1, with TRBD1 identical over 11 bases. CDR3 length: 13 amino acids. V lost 5 bases, J lost 6 bases, and 5 bases stayed unmatched. Germline V gene data show CDR1 as DFQATT and CDR2 as SNEGSKA (reference sequence). CDR3 loop: CSAFRDRGSEAFF. CDR3 sequence (DNA): TGCAGTGCTTTCCGGGACAGGGGGTCTGAAGCTTTCTTT.

There are many counts of this clonotype. The chain uses TRBV19 and TRBJ2-5; D gene unclear. Per the germline V gene, CDR1 is LNHDA and CDR2 is SQIVND (reference sequence). V gave up 3 bases and J gave up 5 bases, with 10 bases separating them. This CDR3 is 13 amino acids long. The CDR3 protein is CASSIGIVETQYF. CDR3 DNA sequence: TGTGCCAGTAGTATCGGCATTGTTGAGACCCAGTACTTC.

Ten or more counts support this clonotype. This rearrangement joins TRBV19 to TRBJ2-3, with TRBD2 identical over 8 bases. CDR3 length: 14 amino acids. Trimming cost V 4 bases and J 2 bases; bases outside gene matches: 2. Germline V gives CDR1 LNHDA, CDR2 SQIVND (reference sequence). Written as DNA, the CDR3 is TGTGCCAGTAGTAGAGCGGGAGTCACAGATACGCAGTATTTT. This sequence encodes CASSRAGVTDTQYF. The full variable domain, its missing parts supplied by reference TRBV19 and TRBJ2-3, is DGGITQSPKYLFRKEGQNVTLSCEQNLNHDAMYWYRQDPGQGLRLIYYSQIVNDFQKGDIAEGYSVSREKKESFPLTVTSAQKNPTAFYLCASSRAGVTDTQYFGPGTRLTVL.

This clonotype was detected ten times or more. This rearrangement joins TRBV6-5 to TRBJ1-1; a possible D gene is TRBD1 (6 bases). Deletions cut 2 bases from V and 4 bases from J, with 14 bases between. The V gene's germline CDR1 is MNHEY and CDR2 SVGAGI. The CDR3 length is 15 residues. The CDR3 region has the DNA TGTGCCAGCAGTTACAGGGCGGGAGGGGGCACTGAAGCTTTCTTT. Residues: CASSYRAGGGTEAFF.